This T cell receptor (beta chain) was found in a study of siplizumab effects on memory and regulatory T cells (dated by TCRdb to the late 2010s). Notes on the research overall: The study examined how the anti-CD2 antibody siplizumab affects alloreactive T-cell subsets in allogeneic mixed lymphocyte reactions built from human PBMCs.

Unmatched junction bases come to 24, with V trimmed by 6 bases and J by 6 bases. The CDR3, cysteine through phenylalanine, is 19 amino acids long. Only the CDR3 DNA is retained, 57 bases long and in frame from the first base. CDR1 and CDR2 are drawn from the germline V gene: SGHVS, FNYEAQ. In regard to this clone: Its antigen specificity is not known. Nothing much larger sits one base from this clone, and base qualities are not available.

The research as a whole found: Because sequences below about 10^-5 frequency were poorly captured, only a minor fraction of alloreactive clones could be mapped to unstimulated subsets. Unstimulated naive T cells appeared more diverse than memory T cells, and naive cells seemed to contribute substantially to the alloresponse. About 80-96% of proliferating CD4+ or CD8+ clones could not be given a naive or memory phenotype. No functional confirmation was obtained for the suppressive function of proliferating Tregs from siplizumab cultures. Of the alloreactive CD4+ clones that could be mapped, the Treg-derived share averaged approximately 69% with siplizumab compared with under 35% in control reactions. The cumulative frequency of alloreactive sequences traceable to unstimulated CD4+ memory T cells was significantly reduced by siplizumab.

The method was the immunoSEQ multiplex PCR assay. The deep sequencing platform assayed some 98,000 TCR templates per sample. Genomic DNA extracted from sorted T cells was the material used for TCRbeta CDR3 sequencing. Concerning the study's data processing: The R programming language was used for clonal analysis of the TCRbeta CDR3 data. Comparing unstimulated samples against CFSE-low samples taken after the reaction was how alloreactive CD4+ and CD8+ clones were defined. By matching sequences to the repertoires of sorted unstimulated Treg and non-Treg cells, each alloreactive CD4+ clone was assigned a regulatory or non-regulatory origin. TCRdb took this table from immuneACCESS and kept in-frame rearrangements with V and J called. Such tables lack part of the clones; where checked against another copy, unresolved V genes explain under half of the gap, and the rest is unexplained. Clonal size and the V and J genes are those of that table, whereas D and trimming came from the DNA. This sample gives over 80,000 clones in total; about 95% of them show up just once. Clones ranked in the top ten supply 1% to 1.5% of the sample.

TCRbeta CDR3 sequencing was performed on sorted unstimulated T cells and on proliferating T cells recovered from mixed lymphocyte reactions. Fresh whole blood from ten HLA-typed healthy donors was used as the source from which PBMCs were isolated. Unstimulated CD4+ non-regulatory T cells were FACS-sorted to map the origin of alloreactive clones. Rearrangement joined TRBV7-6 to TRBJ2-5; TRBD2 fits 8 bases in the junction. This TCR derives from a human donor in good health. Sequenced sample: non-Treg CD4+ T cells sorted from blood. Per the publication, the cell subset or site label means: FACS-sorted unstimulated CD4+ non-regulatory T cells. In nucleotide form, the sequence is TGTGCCAGCAGTCAAATCCAAACCACCGGGACTAGGACGTGGAAGACCCAGTACTTC. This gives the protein CASSQIQTTGTRTWKTQYF.